This is a list of T cell receptor beta chains from one sample in a study of blood T cell repertoires in COVID-19. The method was immunoSEQ multiplex PCR; TCRdb's version includes in-frame clones alone and lacks a portion of them. The table lists 200,000 to 250,000 clones, around 87% of them singletons. Sequences were obtained from peripheral blood. Source of these receptors: a woman in her 70s with active or convalescent COVID-19. Each CDR3 is given with its conserved first and last residue. D genes are given only for firm matches. Size is stated for part of the rows, as once, few or many counts, or as a class when the clone is expanded.

CDR3nt | CDR3aa | j_gene | v_gene | abundance | d_gene
TGTGCCAGCAGTGAGGGGAGGAACACTGAAGCTTTCTTT | CASSEGRNTEAFF | TRBJ1-1 | TRBV6-1 | . | .
TGTGCCAGTAGCCCCGGGACAGGCTGGGGGGATACGCAGTATTTT | CASSPGTGWGDTQYF | TRBJ2-3 | TRBV7-9 | . | TRBD1
TGCGCCAGCAGTGAGCGGACTGTGAACACTGAAGCTTTCTTT | CASSERTVNTEAFF | TRBJ1-1 | TRBV10-2 | . | .
TGTGCCAGCAGTTACTCATCGTTCTCTGGGGCCAACGTCCTGACTTTC | CASSYSSFSGANVLTF | TRBJ2-6 | TRBV6-5 | once | .
TGTGCCAGCAGCTTGACAGGGCCCCCAGATACGCAGTATTTT | CASSLTGPPDTQYF | TRBJ2-3 | TRBV9 | . | TRBD1
TGCGCCAGCAGCCAAGACTTAAGAGGGGGCATAGCCTATGGCTACACCTTC | CASSQDLRGGIAYGYTF | TRBJ1-2 | TRBV4-3 | . | TRBD1
TGTGCCATCAGTGGTGACAGGGCTGGAAACACCATATATTTT | CAISGDRAGNTIYF | TRBJ1-3 | TRBV10-3 | . | TRBD1
TGTGCCAGCAGTCAGTACAGGGGCAATCAGCCCCAGCATTTT | CASSQYRGNQPQHF | TRBJ1-5 | TRBV6-2/TRBV6-3 | . | .
TGTGCCAGCAGCGTCGGTGTGGGGGGGAACGAGCAGTACTTC | CASSVGVGGNEQYF | TRBJ2-7 | TRBV6-5 | . | TRBD2
TGTGCCAGCACCGATTCTCAGGCCGGCCTAGGCTACACCTTC | CASTDSQAGLGYTF | TRBJ1-2 | TRBV7-8 | . | .
TGCGCCAGCAGCTTGGCCGGGACACTGAACACTGAAGCTTTCTTT | CASSLAGTLNTEAFF | TRBJ1-1 | TRBV5-1 | few | .